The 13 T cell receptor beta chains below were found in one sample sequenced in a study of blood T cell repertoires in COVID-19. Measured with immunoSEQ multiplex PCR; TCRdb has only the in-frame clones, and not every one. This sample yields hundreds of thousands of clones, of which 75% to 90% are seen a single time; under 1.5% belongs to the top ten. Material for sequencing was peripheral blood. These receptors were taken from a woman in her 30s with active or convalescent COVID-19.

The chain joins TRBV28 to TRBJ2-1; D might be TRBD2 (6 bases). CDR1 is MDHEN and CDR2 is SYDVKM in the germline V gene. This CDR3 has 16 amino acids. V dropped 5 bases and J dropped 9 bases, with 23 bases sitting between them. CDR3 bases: TGTGCCAGCAGTCGCGCCGGGACTGGGGGAGTTGGTGAGCAGTTCTTC. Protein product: CASSRAGTGGVGEQFF.

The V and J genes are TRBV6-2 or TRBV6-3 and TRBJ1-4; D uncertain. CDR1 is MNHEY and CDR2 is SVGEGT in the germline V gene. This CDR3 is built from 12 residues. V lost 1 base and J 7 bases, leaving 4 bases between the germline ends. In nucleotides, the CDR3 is TGTGCCAGCAGTTACTTTCGTGAAAAACTGTTTTTT. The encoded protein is CASSYFREKLFF.

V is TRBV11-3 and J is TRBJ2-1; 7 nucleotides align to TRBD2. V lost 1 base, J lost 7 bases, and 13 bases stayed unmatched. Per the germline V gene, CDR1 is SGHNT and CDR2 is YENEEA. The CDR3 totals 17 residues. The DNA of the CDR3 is TGTGCCAGCAGCTTAGGTCGCGGGAGAACTGCTCCTAATGAGCAGTTCTTC. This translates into CASSLGRGRTAPNEQFF.

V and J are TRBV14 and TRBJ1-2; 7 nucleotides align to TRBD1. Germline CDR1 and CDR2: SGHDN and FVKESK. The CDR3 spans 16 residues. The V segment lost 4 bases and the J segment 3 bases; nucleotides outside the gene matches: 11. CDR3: CASSRHRGQQYYGYTF. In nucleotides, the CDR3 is TGTGCCAGCAGCCGTCATAGGGGACAGCAGTACTATGGCTACACCTTC.

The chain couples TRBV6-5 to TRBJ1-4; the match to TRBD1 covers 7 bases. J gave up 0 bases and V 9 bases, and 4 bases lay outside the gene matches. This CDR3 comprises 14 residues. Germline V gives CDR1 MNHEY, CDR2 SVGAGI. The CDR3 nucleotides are TGTGCCAGTCAGCAGGGGGCAACTAATGAAAAACTGTTTTTT. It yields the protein CASQQGATNEKLFF.

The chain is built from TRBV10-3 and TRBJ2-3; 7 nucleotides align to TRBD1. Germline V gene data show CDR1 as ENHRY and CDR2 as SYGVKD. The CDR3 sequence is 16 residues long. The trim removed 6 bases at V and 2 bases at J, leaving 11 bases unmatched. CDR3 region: CAISRRGQVATDTQYF. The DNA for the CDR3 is TGTGCCATCAGCCGCCGAGGACAGGTTGCCACAGATACGCAGTATTTT.

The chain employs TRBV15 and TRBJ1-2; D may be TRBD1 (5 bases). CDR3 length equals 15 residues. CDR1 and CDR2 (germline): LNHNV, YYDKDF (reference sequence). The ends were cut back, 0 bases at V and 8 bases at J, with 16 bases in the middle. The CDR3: CATSRDSDSLGGYTF. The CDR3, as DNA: TGTGCCACCAGCAGAGATTCAGACAGTCTTGGGGGCTACACCTTC.

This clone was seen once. The CDR3 nucleotides read TGTGCCAGCAGTTTCGGGACAGGGGGCTTGGGGGAGCTGTTTTTT. Its protein is CASSFGTGGLGELFF. The chain is built from TRBV28 and TRBJ2-2, with 12 bases lining up with TRBD1. The germline V gene encodes CDR1 MDHEN and CDR2 SYDVKM. CDR3 size: 15 residues. V gave up 3 bases and J gave up 8 bases; unmatched junction bases: 4.

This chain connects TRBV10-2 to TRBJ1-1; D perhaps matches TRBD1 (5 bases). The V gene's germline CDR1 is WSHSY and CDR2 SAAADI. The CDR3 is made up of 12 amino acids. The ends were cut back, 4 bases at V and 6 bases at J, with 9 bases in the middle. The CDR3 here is CASSGGGAEAFF. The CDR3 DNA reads TGCGCCAGCAGTGGGGGGGGTGCTGAAGCTTTCTTT.

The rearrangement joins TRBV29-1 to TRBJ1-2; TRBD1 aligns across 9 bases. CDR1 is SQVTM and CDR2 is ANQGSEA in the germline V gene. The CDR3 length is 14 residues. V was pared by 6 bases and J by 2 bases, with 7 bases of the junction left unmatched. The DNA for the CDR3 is TGCAGCGTGACAGCCGGGACAGGGAACTATGGCTACACCTTC. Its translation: CSVTAGTGNYGYTF.

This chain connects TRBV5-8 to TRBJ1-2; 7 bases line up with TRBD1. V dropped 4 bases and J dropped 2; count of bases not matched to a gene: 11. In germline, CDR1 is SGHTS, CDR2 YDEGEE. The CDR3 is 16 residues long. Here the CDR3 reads CASSALTGASNYGYTF. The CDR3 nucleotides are TGTGCCAGCAGCGCACTAACAGGGGCAAGCAACTATGGCTACACCTTC.

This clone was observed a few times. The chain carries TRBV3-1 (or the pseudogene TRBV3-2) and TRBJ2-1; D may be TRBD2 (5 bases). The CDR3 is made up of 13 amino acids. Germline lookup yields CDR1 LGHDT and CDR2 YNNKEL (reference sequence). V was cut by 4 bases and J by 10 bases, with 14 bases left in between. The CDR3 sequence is CASSPSAGTEQFF. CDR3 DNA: TGTGCCAGCAGCCCATCGGCGGGCACCGAGCAGTTCTTC.

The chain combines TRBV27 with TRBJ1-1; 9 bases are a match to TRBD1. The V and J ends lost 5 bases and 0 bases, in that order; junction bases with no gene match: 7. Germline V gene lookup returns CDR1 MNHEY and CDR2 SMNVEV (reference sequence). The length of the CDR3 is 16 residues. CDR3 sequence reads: CASSPLTGGMNTEAFF. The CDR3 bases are TGTGCCAGCAGTCCCTTGACAGGGGGAATGAACACTGAAGCTTTCTTT.